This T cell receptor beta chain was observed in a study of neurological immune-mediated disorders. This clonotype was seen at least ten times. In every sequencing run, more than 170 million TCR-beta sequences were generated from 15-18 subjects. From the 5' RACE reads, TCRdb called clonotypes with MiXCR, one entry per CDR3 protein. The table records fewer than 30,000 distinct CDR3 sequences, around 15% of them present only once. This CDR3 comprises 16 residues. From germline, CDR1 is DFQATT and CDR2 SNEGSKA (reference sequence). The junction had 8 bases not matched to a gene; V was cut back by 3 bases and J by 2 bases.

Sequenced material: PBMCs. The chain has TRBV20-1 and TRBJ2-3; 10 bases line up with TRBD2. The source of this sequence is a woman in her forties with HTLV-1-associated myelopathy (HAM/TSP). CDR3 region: CSASPGLAMDTDTQYF. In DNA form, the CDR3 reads TGCAGTGCTAGTCCGGGACTAGCGATGGACACAGATACGCAGTATTTT.